Presented here are 32 T cell receptor beta chains from one specimen sequenced in a study of CD8+CD57+ T cells in acquired aplastic anemia. By flow cytometry, patients selected for sequencing had shown an expansion of CD8+CD57+ cells. TCR beta VDJ combinations and CDR3 sequences were profiled from genomic DNA. MiXCR, run by TCRdb on the reads, gives a single entry per CDR3 protein. The profile shows some 98,000 distinct CDR3 sequences, 55% to 75% of them singletons. The source material was sorted CD4+, CD8+, or CD8+CD57+ T cells (not recorded which) from PBMCs. All receptors come from a human donor with aplastic anemia.

This clonotype was seen repeatedly, ten times or more. DNA for the CDR3: TGCGCCAGCAGCCAAGAGTTACTGATCAGCCAAGAGACCCAGTACTTC. Protein product: CASSQELLISQETQYF. V gene TRBV4-1 combines with J gene TRBJ2-5, with D hard to call. The CDR3 extends over 16 amino acids. Per germline, CDR1 MGHRA and CDR2 YSYEKL. Deletions cut 0 bases from V and 1 base from J, with 12 bases between.

The genes are TRBV2 and TRBJ1-3, with D possibly being TRBD1 (5 bases). CDR1 is SNHLY and CDR2 is FYNNEI in the germline V gene. The V end was cut by 4 bases, the J end by 3 bases, with 13 bases between. This CDR3 contains 15 residues. CDR3 region: CASSAEGLSGNTIYF. CDR3 in DNA: TGTGCCAGCAGTGCTGAGGGGCTAAGTGGAAACACCATATATTTT. The full variable domain, its missing parts supplied by reference TRBV2 and TRBJ1-3, is EPEVTQTPSHQVTQMGQEVILRCVPISNHLYFYWYRQILGQKVEFLVSFYNNEISEKSEIFDDQFSVERPDGSNFTLKIRSTKLEDSAMYFCASSAEGLSGNTIYFGEGSWLTVV.

The gene calls are TRBV25-1 and TRBJ2-7; the D gene is possibly TRBD1 (6 bases). Per germline, CDR1 MGHDK and CDR2 SYGVNS. The CDR3 covers 14 residues. V was shortened by 5 bases and J by 5 bases, with 16 bases between the two germline ends. The CDR3 bases are TGTGCCAGCAGTACCTCTAGACAGGCCGACGAGCAGTACTTC. As protein: CASSTSRQADEQYF.

This chain uses TRBV29-1 with TRBJ2-2, with 8 bases fitting TRBD1. V shed 6 bases, J shed 4 bases, and the junction held 4 bases outside the gene matches. CDR3 length equals 13 residues. CDR1 SQVTM and CDR2 ANQGSEA come from the germline V gene. CDR3 region: CSVSTGGTGELFF. The CDR3 bases are TGCAGCGTCTCTACAGGGGGCACCGGGGAGCTGTTTTTT.

V usage is TRBV2 and J usage is TRBJ2-7; TRBD1 is a possible D gene (6 bases). V lost 7 bases to trimming and J lost 4 bases, with 11 bases between them. Germline lookup yields CDR1 SNHLY and CDR2 FYNNEI. The CDR3 is 12 amino acids. The DNA for the CDR3 is TGTGCCAGCAACCGGGACACGTACGAGCAGTACTTC. This sequence encodes CASNRDTYEQYF.

This clonotype appeared a few times. This chain links TRBV10-2 with TRBJ1-5; possible D gene TRBD1, 5 bases. The V gene lost 2 bases and the J gene lost 5 bases, with 10 bases spanning the gap. The CDR3 covers 14 residues. CDR1 and CDR2 (germline): WSHSY, SAAADI. CDR3 in amino acids: CASSERGVDQPQHF. The DNA of the CDR3 is TGCGCCAGCAGTGAGAGGGGCGTGGATCAGCCCCAGCATTTT.

The chain is built from TRBV2 and TRBJ1-4; 9 bases are a match to TRBD1. Trimming removed 4 bases from V and 7 bases from J; junction bases left unmatched: 4. The germline V gene has CDR1 SNHLY and CDR2 FYNNEI. This CDR3 is 14 amino acids long. The CDR3 DNA is TGTGCCAGCAGTGCCCAGACAGGGGGTGAAAAACTGTTTTTT. This translates into CASSAQTGGEKLFF.

For this clonotype: One end of the junction is discordant with germline, which a read error may explain. The chain is built from TRBV5-1 and TRBJ2-7; 14 bases agree with TRBD2. Germline CDR1 and CDR2: SGHRS and YFSETQ. The CDR3 spans 16 residues. The CDR3 loop reads CASSRGLAGGCYEQYF. The CDR3 nucleotides read TGCGCCAGCAGCCGAGGACTAGCGGGGGGATGCTACGAACAGTACTTC.

The chain joins TRBV24-1 to TRBJ1-5; 11 bases are a match to TRBD1. The germline CDR1 and CDR2 sequences are KGHDR and SFDVKD. J was trimmed by 5 bases and V by 5 bases; bases with no gene match: 1. This CDR3 has 14 residues. CDR3 loop: CATSGTGGHQPQHF. The CDR3 DNA sequence: TGTGCCACCAGTGGGACAGGGGGCCATCAGCCCCAGCATTTT.

This chain links TRBV20-1 with TRBJ2-2; D is tentatively TRBD1 or TRBD2 (6 bases each). Per germline, CDR1 DFQATT and CDR2 SNEGSKA (reference sequence). V was shortened by 0 bases and J by 6 bases, with 11 bases between the two germline ends. The CDR3 runs to 14 residues. DNA of the CDR3: TGCAGTGCTAGAGATCCGGGGGCGTCCGGGGAGCTGTTTTTT. This translates into CSARDPGASGELFF.

The chain employs TRBV19 and TRBJ2-2; D remains unclear. The CDR3 loop spans 12 amino acids. V was cut by 4 bases and J by 7 bases, with 7 bases left in between. Germline assignment: CDR1 LNHDA and CDR2 SQIVND (reference sequence). Here the CDR3 DNA reads TGTGCCAGTAGTAACCGCAACGGGGAGCTGTTTTTT. It codes for CASSNRNGELFF.

The J gene is TRBJ1-3, the V gene TRBV10-1; D perhaps matches TRBD1 (5 bases). The V gene's germline CDR1 is WNHNN and CDR2 SYGVQD (reference sequence). V lost 6 bases and J 7 bases, leaving 13 bases between the germline ends. The CDR3 runs 13 residues. CDR3 sequence (DNA): TGCGCCAGCAGACGGGGGTTTCGGAACACCATATATTTT. Translation: CASRRGFRNTIYF.

The chain links TRBV10-3 to TRBJ1-5, with D hard to call. CDR1 ENHRY and CDR2 SYGVKD come from the germline V gene. The ends were cut back, 4 bases at V and 4 bases at J, with 11 bases in the middle. The CDR3 spans 14 residues. CDR3 protein: CAISASRDNQPQHF. The CDR3 coding sequence is TGTGCCATCAGTGCAAGTCGAGATAATCAGCCCCAGCATTTT.

The chain carries TRBV25-1 and TRBJ2-7; D assignment may be TRBD1 or TRBD2 (5 bases each). The V end lost 1 base, the J end lost 0 bases, and 28 bases lay between the germline ends. The CDR3 covers 21 residues. Looked up from germline, CDR1 is MGHDK and CDR2 is SYGVNS. CDR3 sequence reads: CASSESRDQHQTGLSSYEQYF. CDR3 coding DNA: TGTGCCAGCAGTGAATCCCGGGACCAACATCAGACTGGCTTAAGCTCCTACGAGCAGTACTTC.

The chain uses TRBV3-1 and TRBJ2-7; 7 nucleotides align to TRBD2. This CDR3 contains 14 residues. The germline gives CDR1 LGHDT, CDR2 YNNKEL (reference sequence). V was pared by 1 base and J by 5 bases, with 5 bases of the junction left unmatched. CDR3 coding DNA: TGTGCCAGCAGCCAAGCGGGACTAAAGGACGAGCAGTACTTC. The encoded protein is CASSQAGLKDEQYF.

The rearrangement joins TRBV7-9 to TRBJ2-7; the D gene is possibly TRBD1 (5 bases). The length of the CDR3 is 13 residues. Germline V gene sequence: CDR1 SEHNR, CDR2 FQNEAQ (reference sequence). V gave up 5 bases and J gave up 0 bases, with 8 bases separating them. The CDR3, as DNA: TGTGCCAGCAGCGCCGACAGCTCCTACGAGCAGTACTTC. It specifies CASSADSSYEQYF. The variable domain in full, with the rest retrieved from reference TRBV7-9 and TRBJ2-7, is DTGVSQNPRHKITKRGQNVTFRCDPISEHNRLYWYRQTLGQGPEFLTYFQNEAQLEKSRLLSDRFSAERPKGSFSTLEIQRTEQGDSAMYLCASSADSSYEQYFGPGTRLTVT.

The V and J genes are TRBV20-1 and TRBJ2-5; 10 nucleotides match TRBD2. J lost 9 bases, V lost 3 bases, and 4 bases had no gene match. Germline V gene lookup returns CDR1 DFQATT and CDR2 SNEGSKA (reference sequence). The length of the CDR3 is 12 residues. The CDR3 bases are TGCAGTGCTAGGAGAGCGGGGGGGGCCCAGTACTTC. This sequence encodes CSARRAGGAQYF.

This clonotype was recorded a few times. The V and J genes are TRBV29-1 and TRBJ2-7; D may correspond to TRBD1 or TRBD2 (5 bases each). Germline V lookup: CDR1 SQVTM, CDR2 ANQGSEA. Deletions cut 1 base from V and 7 bases from J, with 14 bases between. There are 13 residues in the CDR3. The CDR3 sequence is CSVEGMGVGEQYF. The CDR3 DNA follows: TGCAGCGTTGAAGGGATGGGGGTGGGTGAGCAGTACTTC.

V usage is TRBV20-1 and J usage is TRBJ2-7; 10 bases align to TRBD2. Germline assignment: CDR1 DFQATT and CDR2 SNEGSKA (reference sequence). With 3 bases clipped from V and 6 bases from J, the junction kept 5 bases outside the gene matches. This CDR3 is 13 amino acids long. CDR3 sequence reads: CSARALAGFEQYF. The CDR3 DNA is TGCAGTGCTAGGGCACTAGCGGGGTTCGAGCAGTACTTC.

The chain employs TRBV24-1 and TRBJ2-3; possibly TRBD2 for D (6 bases). Trimming took 3 bases from V and 0 from J, leaving 12 bases between them. This CDR3 region has 16 residues. Germline V gene data show CDR1 as KGHDR and CDR2 as SFDVKD. CDR3 DNA: TGTGCCACCAGTGATGGGACTGGCTCTAGCACAGATACGCAGTATTTT. Protein product: CATSDGTGSSTDTQYF.

This chain uses TRBV11-2 with TRBJ2-1; no clear D gene. The germline gives CDR1 SGHAT, CDR2 FQNNGV. Trimming pared 6 bases from V and 7 bases from J, leaving 7 bases between. The CDR3 runs 11 residues. The CDR3 coding sequence is TGTGCCAGCAGTTATAGGAATGAGCAGTTCTTC. This encodes CASSYRNEQFF.

CDR3 nucleotides: TGCAGTGCTAAAAGAGGGGGCGCTAACTATGGCTACACCTTC. Its protein is CSAKRGGANYGYTF. The rearrangement joins TRBV20-1 to TRBJ1-2; TRBD1 agrees at 7 bases. V gave up 4 bases and J gave up 0 bases; unmatched junction bases: 5. Germline values: CDR1 DFQATT, CDR2 SNEGSKA (reference sequence). This CDR3 contains 14 residues.

The V and J genes are TRBV20-1 and TRBJ2-7; TRBD2 matches at 14 bases. Germline loops: CDR1 DFQATT, CDR2 SNEGSKA (reference sequence). CDR3 size: 15 residues. The V and J ends lost 4 bases and 3 bases, in that order; junction bases with no gene match: 5. In nucleotides, the CDR3 is TGCAGTGCTAACTCCGGGACTAGCGGGAGCTACGAGCAGTACTTC. Protein sequence: CSANSGTSGSYEQYF.

This chain connects TRBV20-1 to TRBJ1-5; D may be TRBD1 (6 bases). CDR3 size: 12 residues. V dropped 3 bases and J dropped 6 bases, with 9 bases sitting between them. Germline CDR1 is DFQATT and CDR2 is SNEGSKA (reference sequence). Here the CDR3 DNA reads TGCAGTGCTAGGGGGGCAGGTCAGCCCCAGCATTTT. Encoded protein: CSARGAGQPQHF.

The chain uses TRBV7-3 and TRBJ2-7; 10 nucleotides match TRBD1. The V and J ends lost 5 bases and 5 bases, in that order; junction bases with no gene match: 6. Germline V gives CDR1 SGHTA, CDR2 FQGTGA. There are 14 residues in the CDR3. The CDR3 coding sequence is TGTGCCAGCAGCCCGACAGGGGGCTGGCACGAGCAGTACTTC. This encodes CASSPTGGWHEQYF.

A remark on this clonotype: Compared with germline, one end of the junction differs, possibly owing to a read error. The chain uses TRBV7-7 and TRBJ2-6, with D tentatively TRBD2 (5 bases). Germline V gives CDR1 SSHAT, CDR2 FNYEAQ (reference sequence). There are 13 residues in the CDR3. The CDR3: CASRRAGANVLTF. The DNA for the CDR3 is TGTGCTAGCAGGCGGGCAGGGGCCAACGTCCTGACTTTC.

This clonotype turned up a few times. The CDR3 DNA reads as TGTGCCACCAGCAGGGTCACCGGGACTTCGGCCTACGAGCAGTACTTC. Protein product: CATSRVTGTSAYEQYF. The chain has TRBV15 and TRBJ2-7; TRBD2 might be the D (6 bases). Between the trimmed V and J ends, which lost 3 bases and 2 bases, there was a span of 17 bases. Germline CDR1 and CDR2: LNHNV and YYDKDF (reference sequence). The CDR3 runs 16 residues.

The rearrangement uses TRBV24-1 and TRBJ2-2; D might be TRBD1 or TRBD2, each matching 5 bases. The V end was cut by 5 bases, the J end by 5 bases, with 11 bases between. Germline CDR1 and CDR2: KGHDR and SFDVKD. The CDR3 is made up of 14 amino acids. The CDR3 spells CATSGRDGTGELFF. As DNA, the CDR3 is TGTGCCACCAGTGGAAGGGACGGTACCGGGGAGCTGTTTTTT.

In regard to this clonotype: One junction end does not reproduce the germline sequence, and a read error may be involved. The rearrangement joins TRBV12-3 or TRBV12-4 to TRBJ2-3; TRBD2 agrees at 7 bases. The length of the CDR3 is 16 residues. In DNA form, the CDR3 reads TGTGCCGGCAGCTTCGAGGAGGGAGGGAACACAGATACGCAGTATTTT. This encodes CAGSFEEGGNTDTQYF.

J is TRBJ2-3 and V is TRBV7-2, with unresolved D. Trimming cost V 6 bases and J 0 bases, with 7 bases left between them. CDR1 and CDR2 from the germline V gene are SGHTA and FQGNSA. This CDR3 is built from 13 residues. The CDR3 coding sequence is TGTGCCAGCAGGAGACTGAGCACAGATACGCAGTATTTT. Residues: CASRRLSTDTQYF.

This clonotype turned up a few times. The chain employs TRBV29-1 and TRBJ2-3; D is unresolved. Trimming removed 5 bases at V and 1 base at J, with 10 bases between. Germline V lookup: CDR1 SQVTM, CDR2 ANQGSEA. The CDR3 loop spans 13 amino acids. In nucleotides, the CDR3 is TGCAGCGTTCAGATGTCGCGCACAGATACGCAGTATTTT. This codes for CSVQMSRTDTQYF.

The chain combines TRBV2 with TRBJ2-2; 8 nucleotides agree with TRBD1. Germline assignment: CDR1 SNHLY and CDR2 FYNNEI. This CDR3 is 15 amino acids long. V trimming: 6 bases; J trimming: 5 bases; junction bases outside the gene matches: 8. The CDR3 loop reads CASRGDRGRTGELFF. For the CDR3, the DNA is TGTGCCAGCAGGGGCGACAGGGGCCGAACCGGGGAGCTGTTTTTT.